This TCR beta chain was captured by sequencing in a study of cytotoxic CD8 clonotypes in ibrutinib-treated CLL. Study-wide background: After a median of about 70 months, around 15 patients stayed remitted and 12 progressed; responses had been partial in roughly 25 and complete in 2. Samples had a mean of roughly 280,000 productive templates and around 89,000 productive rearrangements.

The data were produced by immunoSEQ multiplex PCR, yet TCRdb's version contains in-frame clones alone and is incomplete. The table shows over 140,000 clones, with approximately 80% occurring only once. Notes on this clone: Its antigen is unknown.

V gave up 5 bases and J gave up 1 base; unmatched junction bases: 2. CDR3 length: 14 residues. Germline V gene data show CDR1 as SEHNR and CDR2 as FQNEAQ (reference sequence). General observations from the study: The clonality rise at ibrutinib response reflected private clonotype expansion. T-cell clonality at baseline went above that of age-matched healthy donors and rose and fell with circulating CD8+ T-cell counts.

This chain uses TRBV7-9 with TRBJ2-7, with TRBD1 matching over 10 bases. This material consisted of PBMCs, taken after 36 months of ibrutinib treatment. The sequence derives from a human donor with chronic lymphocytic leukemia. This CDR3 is CASSEDRGSYEQYF. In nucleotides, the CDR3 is TGTGCCAGCAGCGAGGACAGGGGGTCCTACGAGCAGTACTTC.